Listed here is a single T cell receptor beta chain. The sample comes from a study of spatial heterogeneity in lung cancer. Across the study: Raw sequencing reads included, on average, more than eight appearances of each unique TCR and UMI combination.

Single TCR cDNA molecules each had their own unique molecular identifier. TCRdb re-derived calls from the 5' RACE reads in MiXCR, one entry per CDR3 protein. The sample shows 110,000 or so distinct CDR3 sequences, 10% to 14% of them seen only once. Trimming took off 6 bases at V and 0 bases at J, with 8 bases between the two ends. Germline CDR1 and CDR2: SNHLY and FYNNEI. This CDR3 is built from 13 residues. Regarding time point: blood at routine non-recurrence follow-up after resection. Researchers sequenced whole RNA taken from tumor, nontumor lung or frozen PBMC without sorting. Material: PBMCs, obtained at follow-up. The receptor comes from a female donor with early-stage non-small cell lung cancer. This rearrangement joins TRBV2 to TRBJ1-1, with D uncertain. The CDR3 DNA follows: TGTGCCAGCAGGCTGACACTGAACACTGAAGCTTTCTTT. Protein: CASRLTLNTEAFF.